This entry is about one TCR beta chain. The antigen it binds to is not known. Per-base quality was not reported, and no clone a single base away is much larger than it. The data originate from a study of T cell repertoires in ileal Crohn's disease (dated by TCRdb to the late 2010s). Some background on the complete study: The median duration of disease was approximately 7.9 years, and at the time of surgery 35% of patients were active smokers. The study sequenced 170 or so mucosal samples from around 60 patients, taken at several locations on the surgical specimen and at postoperative endoscopy. Every patient underwent surgery because of a complication, which was stricturing disease in about 61% and penetrating disease in about 39%. TCR repertoire analysis was performed in around 57 Crohn's disease patients drawn from a prospective multicentre cohort. Endoscopic postoperative recurrence was defined by a Rutgeerts score above i0. The M6 samples were biopsies of the neoterminal ileum collected during postoperative colonoscopy. Roughly half of the patients were given postoperative therapy, with about 18 on anti-TNF agents and 11 to 12 on thiopurines. The study ran alongside a multicentre cohort designed to identify predictors of early endoscopic recurrence after ileocolonic resection. Study-wide conclusions, independent of this receptor: Compared with non-smokers, patients who were active smokers at surgery showed a significantly higher proportion of clonal expansions (roughly 24% vs 19%, p=0.02). Higher high-frequency clone percentages at surgery were associated with endoscopic recurrence; all patients with clonality above 26.8% (18/57) had recurrence. The timing of postoperative endoscopy varied within the first year after surgery, and the median delay was 6.9 months. Only a subgroup of patients, of unstated size, had their mucosal CD4 and CD8 T cells sorted and sequenced. Compared with CD4 T cells, sorted CD8 T cells held more high-frequency clones, which suggests that the mucosal expansions were mostly CD8.

For commercial TCRB immunosequencing, around 500 nanograms of biopsy DNA were submitted for each sample. A two-step, amplification bias-controlled multiplex PCR was used by Adaptive Biotechnology to amplify CDR3 regions from genomic DNA. Primers for every V and J gene segment were used in the first PCR, and barcodes and Illumina adapters were added in the second PCR. CDR3 libraries were sequenced on an Illumina instrument. In the source study's methods: Vendor-provided pipelines were combined with custom analysis of raw data in R/Bioconductor under R version 3.3.0. Clonality, which ranges from 0 to 1, was calculated as the inverse of the normalised Shannon entropy across all productive clones. The repertoire share taken up by the top 100 clones defined high-frequency clones, and only clones that passed a 95% confidence test were kept. Repertoire diversity was measured with the Simpson index, and overlap between samples was measured with the Morisita-Horn index. The table comes from immuneACCESS by way of TCRdb, which keeps in-frame sequences with V and J called. Part of the clones is missing from these tables; in studies checked, under half for an unresolved V gene and the rest for unknown reasons. The V and J calls and clone size were taken over from that table, and D and trimming were inferred from the DNA. The sample table holds 12,000 or so clones, of which about four fifths were seen once. The ten largest clonotypes hold over 13% of the sample.

Reading the label with the study, this specimen's time point is: neoterminal ileum biopsy at postoperative endoscopy, about 6 months after surgery. Adults with ileal or ileocolonic Crohn's disease and an indication for ileocolonic resection were eligible for inclusion. Whole ileal mucosal biopsies were kept frozen at -80 degrees C prior to DNA extraction. A TRizol-based method was used to extract genomic DNA from the frozen whole biopsies, and the DNA was quantified with a NanoDrop 2000 spectrophotometer. Here V drops 3 bases and J drops 1 base, and the junction holds 5 bases not matched to any gene. For CDR1 and CDR2, the germline V gene lists MNHNS and SASEGT. The CDR3, cysteine through phenylalanine, is 16 amino acids long. Just CDR3 DNA is preserved here, 48 bases in frame from base 1.

The sample consisted of ileal tissue. This sequence originates from an adult with Crohn's disease. The V and J segments used are TRBV6-1 and TRBJ2-5, with 10 middle bases fitting TRBD2. The CDR3: CASSDGLADRQETQYF. The DNA is TGTGCCAGCAGTGACGGACTAGCGGACCGCCAAGAGACCCAGTACTTC.